The clone carrying this T cell receptor beta chain has only one observation. Its specificity is unknown. Profiling relied on immunoSEQ multiplex PCR, and the TCRdb table lists in-frame clones only, not all of them. The sample records about 21,000 clones, approximately 81% being singletons. This sample is drawn from a study of cytotoxic CD8 clonotypes in ibrutinib-treated CLL. Study background: Response sampling came at median roughly 12 months of treatment, ranging about 6 to 36 months. Study results and caveats: Clonality (at baseline) was higher than in age-matched healthy donors and tracked circulating CD8+ T-cell counts. Sample timing was unmatched between remission and later-progressing patients; lymph nodes unstudied. Higher clonality was seen at ibrutinib response and a return toward baseline at progression.

The CDR3 spans 12 residues. CDR1 and CDR2 (germline): MNHNY, SVGAGI (reference sequence). V lost 8 bases, J lost 1 base, and 7 bases lay in between. The material sequenced was PBMCs, taken before ibrutinib treatment. The chain joins TRBV6-6 to TRBJ2-3; no clear D gene. The source of this sequence is a human donor with chronic lymphocytic leukemia. CDR3 protein: CASGYRTDTQYF. CDR3 nucleotides: TGTGCCAGCGGATATCGCACAGATACGCAGTATTTT.